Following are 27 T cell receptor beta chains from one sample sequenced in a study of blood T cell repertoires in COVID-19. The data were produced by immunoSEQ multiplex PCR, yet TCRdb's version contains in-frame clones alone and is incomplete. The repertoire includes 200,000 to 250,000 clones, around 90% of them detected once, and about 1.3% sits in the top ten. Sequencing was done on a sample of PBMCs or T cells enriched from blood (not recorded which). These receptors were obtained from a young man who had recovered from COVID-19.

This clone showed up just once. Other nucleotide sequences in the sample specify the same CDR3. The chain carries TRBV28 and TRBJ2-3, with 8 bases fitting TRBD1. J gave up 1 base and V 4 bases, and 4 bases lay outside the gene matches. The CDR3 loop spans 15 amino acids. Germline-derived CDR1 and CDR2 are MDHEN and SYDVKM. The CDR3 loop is CASSSPGQGTDTQYF. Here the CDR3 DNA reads TGTGCCAGCAGTTCCCCGGGACAGGGCACAGATACGCAGTATTTT.

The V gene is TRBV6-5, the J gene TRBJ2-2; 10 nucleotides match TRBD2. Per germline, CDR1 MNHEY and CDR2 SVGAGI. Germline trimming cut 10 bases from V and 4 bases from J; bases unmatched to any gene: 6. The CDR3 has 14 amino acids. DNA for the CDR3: TGTGCCACCAAAAGCGGGAGGGGCACCGGGGAGCTGTTTTTT. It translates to CATKSGRGTGELFF.

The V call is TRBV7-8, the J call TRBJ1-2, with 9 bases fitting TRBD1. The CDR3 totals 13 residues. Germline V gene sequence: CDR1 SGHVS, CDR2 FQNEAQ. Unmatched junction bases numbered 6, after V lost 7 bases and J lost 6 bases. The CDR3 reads CASNADRGDGYTF. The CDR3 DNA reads TGTGCCAGCAACGCCGACAGGGGGGATGGCTACACCTTC.

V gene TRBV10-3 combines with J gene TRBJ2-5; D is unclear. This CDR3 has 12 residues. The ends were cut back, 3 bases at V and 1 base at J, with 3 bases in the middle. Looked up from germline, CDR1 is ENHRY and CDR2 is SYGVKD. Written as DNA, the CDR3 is TGTGCCATCAGTGATCTCCAAGAGACCCAGTACTTC. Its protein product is CAISDLQETQYF.

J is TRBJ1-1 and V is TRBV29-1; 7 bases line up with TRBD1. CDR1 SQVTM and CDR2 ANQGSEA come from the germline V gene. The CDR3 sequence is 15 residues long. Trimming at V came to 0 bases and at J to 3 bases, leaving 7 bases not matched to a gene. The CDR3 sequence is CSVEEGDRADTEAFF. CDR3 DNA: TGCAGCGTTGAAGAGGGCGACAGGGCCGACACTGAAGCTTTCTTT.

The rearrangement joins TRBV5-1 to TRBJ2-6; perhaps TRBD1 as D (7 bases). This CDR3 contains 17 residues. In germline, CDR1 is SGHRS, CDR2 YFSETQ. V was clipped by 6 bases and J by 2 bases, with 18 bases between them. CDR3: CASTAGQHKTGANVLTF. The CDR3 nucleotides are TGCGCCAGCACGGCGGGACAGCATAAGACTGGGGCCAACGTCCTGACTTTC.

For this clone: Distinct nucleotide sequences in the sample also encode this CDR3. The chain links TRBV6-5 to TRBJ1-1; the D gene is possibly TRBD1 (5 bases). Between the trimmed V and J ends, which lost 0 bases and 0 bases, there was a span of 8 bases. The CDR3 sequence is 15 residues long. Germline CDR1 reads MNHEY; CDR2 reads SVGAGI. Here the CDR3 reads CASSYSGGMNTEAFF. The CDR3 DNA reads TGTGCCAGCAGTTACTCCGGGGGAATGAACACTGAAGCTTTCTTT.

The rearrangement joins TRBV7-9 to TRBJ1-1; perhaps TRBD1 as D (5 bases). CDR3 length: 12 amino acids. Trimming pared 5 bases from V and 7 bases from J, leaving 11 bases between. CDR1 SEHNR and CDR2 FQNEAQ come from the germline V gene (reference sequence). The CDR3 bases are TGTGCCAGCAGCCCCGGGCAGGGTGAAGCTTTCTTT. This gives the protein CASSPGQGEAFF. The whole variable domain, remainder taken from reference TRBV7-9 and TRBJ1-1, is DTGVSQNPRHKITKRGQNVTFRCDPISEHNRLYWYRQTLGQGPEFLTYFQNEAQLEKSRLLSDRFSAERPKGSFSTLEIQRTEQGDSAMYLCASSPGQGEAFFGQGTRLTVV.

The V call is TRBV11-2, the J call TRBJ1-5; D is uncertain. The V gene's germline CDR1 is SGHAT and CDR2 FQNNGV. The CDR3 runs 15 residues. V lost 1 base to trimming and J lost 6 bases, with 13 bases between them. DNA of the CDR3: TGTGCCAGCAGCTTAGGCCAGGACTCGGGTCAGCCCCAGCATTTT. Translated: CASSLGQDSGQPQHF.

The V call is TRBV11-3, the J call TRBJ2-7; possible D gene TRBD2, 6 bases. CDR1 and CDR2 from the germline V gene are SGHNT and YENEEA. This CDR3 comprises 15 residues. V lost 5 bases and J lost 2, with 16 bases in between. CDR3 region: CASSHSGGGAYEQYF. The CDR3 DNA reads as TGTGCCAGCAGCCATAGCGGAGGAGGGGCCTACGAGCAGTACTTC.

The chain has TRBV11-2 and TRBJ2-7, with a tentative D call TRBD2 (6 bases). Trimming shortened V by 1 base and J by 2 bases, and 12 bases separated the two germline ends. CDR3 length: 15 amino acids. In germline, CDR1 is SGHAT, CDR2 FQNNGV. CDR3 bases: TGTGCCAGCAGCTTAGCCTTCGGGGGTCCCTACGAGCAGTACTTC. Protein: CASSLAFGGPYEQYF.

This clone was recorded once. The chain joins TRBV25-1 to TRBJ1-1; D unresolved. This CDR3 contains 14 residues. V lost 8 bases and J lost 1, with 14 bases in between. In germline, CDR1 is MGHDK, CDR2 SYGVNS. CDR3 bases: TGTGCCAGCGGGGATAAAGAGGGGAACACTGAAGCTTTCTTT. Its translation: CASGDKEGNTEAFF.

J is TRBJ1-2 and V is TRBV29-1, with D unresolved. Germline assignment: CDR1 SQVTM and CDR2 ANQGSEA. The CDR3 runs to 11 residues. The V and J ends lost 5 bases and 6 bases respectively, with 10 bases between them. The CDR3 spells CSVPHSDGYTF. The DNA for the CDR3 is TGCAGCGTTCCCCACTCGGATGGCTACACCTTC. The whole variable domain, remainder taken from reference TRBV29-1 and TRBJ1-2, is SAVISQKPSRDICQRGTSLTIQCQVDSQVTMMFWYRQQPGQSLTLIATANQGSEATYESGFVIDKFPISRPNLTFSTLTVSNMSPEDSSIYLCSVPHSDGYTFGSGTRLTVV.

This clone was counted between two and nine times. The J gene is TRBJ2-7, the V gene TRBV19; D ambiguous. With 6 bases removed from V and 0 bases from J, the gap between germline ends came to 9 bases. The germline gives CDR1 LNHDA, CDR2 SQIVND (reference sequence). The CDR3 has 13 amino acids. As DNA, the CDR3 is TGTGCCAGTAGACTACAAGGCTCCTACGAGCAGTACTTC. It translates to CASRLQGSYEQYF.

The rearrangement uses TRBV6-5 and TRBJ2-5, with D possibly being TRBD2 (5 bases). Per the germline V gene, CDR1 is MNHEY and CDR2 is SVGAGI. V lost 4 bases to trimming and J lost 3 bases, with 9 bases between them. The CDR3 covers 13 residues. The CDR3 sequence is CASSSWGEETQYF. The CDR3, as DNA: TGTGCCAGCAGTTCATGGGGAGAAGAGACCCAGTACTTC.

CDR3 in DNA: TGTGCCAGCACCGATGACAGGGACAATTCACCCCTCCACTTT. As protein: CASTDDRDNSPLHF. The J gene is TRBJ1-6, the V gene TRBV25-1, with 7 bases lining up with TRBD1. The CDR3 has 14 residues. Germline loops: CDR1 MGHDK, CDR2 SYGVNS. V lost 7 bases, J lost 7 bases, and 7 bases stayed unmatched.

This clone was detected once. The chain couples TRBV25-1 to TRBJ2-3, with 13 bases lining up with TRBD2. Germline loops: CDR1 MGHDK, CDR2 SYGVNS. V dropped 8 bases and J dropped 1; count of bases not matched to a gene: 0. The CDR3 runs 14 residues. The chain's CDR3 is CASGLAGGTDTQYF. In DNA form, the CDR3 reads TGTGCCAGCGGACTAGCGGGAGGCACAGATACGCAGTATTTT.

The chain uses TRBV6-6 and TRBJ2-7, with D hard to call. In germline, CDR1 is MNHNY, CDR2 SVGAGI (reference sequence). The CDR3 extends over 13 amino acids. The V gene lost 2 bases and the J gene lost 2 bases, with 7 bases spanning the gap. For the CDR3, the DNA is TGTGCCAGCAGTTACGGCCCGACCTACGAGCAGTACTTC. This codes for CASSYGPTYEQYF.

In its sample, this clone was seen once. As DNA, the CDR3 is TGCGCCAGCAGCCAATTCGGCGGGGAGCTGTTTTTT. This encodes CASSQFGGELFF. The chain uses TRBV4-3 and TRBJ2-2; D is uncertain. The germline V and J ends were trimmed by 2 bases and 7 bases, with 5 bases remaining between them. The CDR3 is 12 residues long. CDR1 is LGHNA and CDR2 is YSLEER in the germline V gene.

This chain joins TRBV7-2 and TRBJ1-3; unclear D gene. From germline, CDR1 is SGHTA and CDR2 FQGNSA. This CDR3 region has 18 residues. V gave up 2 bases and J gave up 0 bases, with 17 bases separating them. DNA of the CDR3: TGTGCCAGCAGCTTACGGACTACGCTAGGGAACTCTGGAAACACCATATATTTT. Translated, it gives CASSLRTTLGNSGNTIYF.

The CDR3 is CATGQSLAFF. CDR3 in DNA: TGTGCCACCGGACAGTCACTGGCTTTCTTT. V and J are TRBV10-3 and TRBJ1-1, with TRBD1 as a possible D gene (6 bases). Germline V CDR1 and CDR2: ENHRY, SYGVKD. The CDR3 runs 10 residues. V was cut by 10 bases and J by 11 bases, with 14 bases left in between.

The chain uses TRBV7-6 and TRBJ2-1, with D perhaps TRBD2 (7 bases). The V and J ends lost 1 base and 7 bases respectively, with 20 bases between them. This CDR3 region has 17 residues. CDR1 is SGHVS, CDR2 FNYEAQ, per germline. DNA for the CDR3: TGTGCCAGCAGCTTAGTCTCGGGGGCGGGAGTTCTGAATGAGCAGTTCTTC. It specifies CASSLVSGAGVLNEQFF.

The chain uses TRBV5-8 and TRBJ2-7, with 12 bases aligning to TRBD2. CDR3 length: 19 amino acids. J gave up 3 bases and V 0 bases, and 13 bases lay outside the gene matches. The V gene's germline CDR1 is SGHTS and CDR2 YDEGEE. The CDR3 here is CASSLAEGTSGWANYEQYF. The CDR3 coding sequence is TGTGCCAGCAGCTTGGCCGAAGGGACTAGCGGGTGGGCCAACTACGAGCAGTACTTC.

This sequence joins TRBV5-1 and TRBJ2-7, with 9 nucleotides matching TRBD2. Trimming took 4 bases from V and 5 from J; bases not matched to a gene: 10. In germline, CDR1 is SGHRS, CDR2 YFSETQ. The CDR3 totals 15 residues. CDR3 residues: CASSLPGLATDEQYF. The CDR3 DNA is TGCGCCAGCAGCCTTCCGGGACTAGCTACTGACGAGCAGTACTTC.

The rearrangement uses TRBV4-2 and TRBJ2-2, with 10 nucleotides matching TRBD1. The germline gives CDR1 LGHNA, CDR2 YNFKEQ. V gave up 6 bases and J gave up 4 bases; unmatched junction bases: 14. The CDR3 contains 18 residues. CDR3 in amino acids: CASSRHLGQGEGTGELFF. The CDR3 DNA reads TGTGCCAGCAGTCGCCATTTAGGACAGGGGGAGGGCACCGGGGAGCTGTTTTTT.

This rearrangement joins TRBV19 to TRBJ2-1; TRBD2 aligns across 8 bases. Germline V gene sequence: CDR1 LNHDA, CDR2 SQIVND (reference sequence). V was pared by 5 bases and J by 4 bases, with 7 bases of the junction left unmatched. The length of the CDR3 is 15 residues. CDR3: CASSLGLASYNEQFF. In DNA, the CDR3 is TGTGCCAGTAGTCTCGGACTAGCTTCTTACAATGAGCAGTTCTTC.

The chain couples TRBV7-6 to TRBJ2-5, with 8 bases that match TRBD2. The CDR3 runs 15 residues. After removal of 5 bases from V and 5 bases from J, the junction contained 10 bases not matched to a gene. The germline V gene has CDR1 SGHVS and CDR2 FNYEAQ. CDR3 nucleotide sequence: TGTGCCAGCAGCCCTATGCGGGGGGCCGGGGAGACCCAGTACTTC. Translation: CASSPMRGAGETQYF.